Each of the 11 T cell receptor beta chains below was sequenced from the same sample in a study of shared clonotypes between healthy human individuals (dated by TCRdb to between 2020 and 2021). Libraries were built with the immunoSEQ multiplex PCR assay. TCRdb retrieved this table from immuneACCESS and kept in-frame rearrangements only. Not all clones are present; in checked studies, unresolved V genes account for under half, and no reason is known for the remainder. Across this sample there are some 2.1 million clones, with just under 95% seen only once. Clones ranked in the top ten supply around 1.1% of the sample. CD8 naive samples consisted of CD45RO-negative cells that were positively selected for CCR7, yielding a CD45RA+CCR7+ population without TemRA cells. Sequences were obtained from naive CD8+ T cells sorted from blood. Per the publication, the cell subset or site label means: CD45RA+CCR7+. These receptors came from a man younger than 35 in good health.

V is TRBV11-2 and J is TRBJ1-2; D gene ambiguous. The V gene's germline CDR1 is SGHAT and CDR2 FQNNGV. The CDR3 totals 13 residues. The germline V and J ends were trimmed by 0 bases and 7 bases, with 9 bases remaining between them. The CDR3 protein is CASSLEGNGGYTF. CDR3 nucleotides: TGTGCCAGCAGCTTAGAAGGGAACGGTGGCTACACCTTC.

The J gene is TRBJ2-2, the V gene TRBV14, with D unresolved. Germline CDR1 is SGHDN and CDR2 is FVKESK. The ends were cut back, 2 bases at V and 4 bases at J, with 14 bases in the middle. The length of the CDR3 is 16 residues. CDR3 DNA sequence: TGTGCCAGCAGCCAAACCCCCTTGGGCCCCACCGGGGAGCTGTTTTTT. It translates to CASSQTPLGPTGELFF.

The CDR3 DNA reads TGTGCCAGCAGTTTATCCCAGGGGGCTGCCGCCTACGAGCAGTACTTC. Its protein is CASSLSQGAAAYEQYF. This chain links TRBV27 with TRBJ2-7; 8 bases fit TRBD1. Germline assignment: CDR1 MNHEY and CDR2 SMNVEV (reference sequence). Germline trimming cut 0 bases from V and 2 bases from J; bases unmatched to any gene: 6. This CDR3 contains 16 residues.

V and J are TRBV5-1 and TRBJ2-3, with a possible D match to TRBD1 (7 bases). Trimming cost V 4 bases and J 0 bases, with 15 bases left between them. Germline V gene sequence: CDR1 SGHRS, CDR2 YFSETQ. This CDR3 spans 16 amino acids. The CDR3 region is CASSAAGQRSTDTQYF. The CDR3 coding sequence is TGCGCCAGCAGCGCGGCGGGACAGAGAAGCACAGATACGCAGTATTTT.

This clone was counted a single time. CDR3 DNA: TGTGCCAGCAGCTTAGGGAGCGGGGGGGAAGAGACCCAGTACTTC. Translation gives CASSLGSGGEETQYF. The chain couples TRBV7-9 to TRBJ2-5; 10 nucleotides match TRBD2. The CDR3 loop spans 15 amino acids. The V gene end was trimmed by 1 base and the J gene end by 3 bases; junction bases not matched to a gene: 2. Germline V gene data show CDR1 as SEHNR and CDR2 as FQNEAQ (reference sequence).

J is TRBJ1-1 and V is TRBV9, with D possibly being TRBD1 (6 bases). The CDR3 has 15 amino acids. In germline, CDR1 is SGDLS, CDR2 YYNGEE. Between the trimmed V and J ends, which lost 0 bases and 6 bases, there was a span of 15 bases. CDR3 region: CASSVDGGRGAEAFF. The CDR3 DNA is TGTGCCAGCAGCGTAGATGGGGGGCGAGGCGCTGAAGCTTTCTTT.

This clone is a singleton in its sample. V is TRBV6-5 and J is TRBJ2-1; the match to TRBD2 covers 8 bases. Germline V gene sequence: CDR1 MNHEY, CDR2 SVGAGI. V trimming: 8 bases; J trimming: 2 bases; junction bases outside the gene matches: 8. The CDR3 runs to 15 residues. CDR3 in amino acids: CASAFQGLAYNEQFF. DNA for the CDR3: TGTGCCAGCGCCTTCCAGGGACTAGCCTACAATGAGCAGTTCTTC.

The genes are TRBV9 and TRBJ1-3; 10 bases fit TRBD1. CDR3 length: 17 residues. Trimming took 4 bases from V and 0 from J; bases not matched to a gene: 7. Germline V gene lookup returns CDR1 SGDLS and CDR2 YYNGEE. The DNA of the CDR3 is TGTGCCAGCAGCTTGACCGGGACAGGGGCCTCTGGAAACACCATATATTTT. It yields the protein CASSLTGTGASGNTIYF. The full variable domain, completed using reference TRBV9 and TRBJ1-3, is DSGVTQTPKHLITATGQRVTLRCSPRSGDLSVYWYQQSLDQGLQFLIQYYNGEERAKGNILERFSAQQFPDLHSELNLSSLELGDSALYFCASSLTGTGASGNTIYFGEGSWLTVV.

The rearrangement links TRBV18 to TRBJ1-5; 7 bases match TRBD1. Germline lookup yields CDR1 KGHSH and CDR2 LQKENI. The CDR3 runs to 14 residues. V lost 5 bases, J lost 5 bases, and 6 bases stayed unmatched. The CDR3 loop reads CASSIDREDQPQHF. CDR3 DNA sequence: TGTGCCAGCTCAATCGACAGGGAAGATCAGCCCCAGCATTTT.

J is TRBJ2-1 and V is TRBV27; D not resolved. Germline values: CDR1 MNHEY, CDR2 SMNVEV (reference sequence). This CDR3 has 16 amino acids. V gave up 6 bases and J gave up 3 bases, with 18 bases separating them. The CDR3 nucleotides are TGTGCCAGCAGCCCCGGGCCTAACTCGAACTACAATGAGCAGTTCTTC. Protein product: CASSPGPNSNYNEQFF.

This sequence joins TRBV9 and TRBJ2-7, with 8 bases fitting TRBD2. Germline V gives CDR1 SGDLS, CDR2 YYNGEE. V dropped 0 bases and J dropped 1; count of bases not matched to a gene: 3. The CDR3 consists of 15 residues. The DNA of the CDR3 is TGTGCCAGCAGCGTAGCGGGGGGGTTTTCCTACGAGCAGTACTTC. As protein: CASSVAGGFSYEQYF.